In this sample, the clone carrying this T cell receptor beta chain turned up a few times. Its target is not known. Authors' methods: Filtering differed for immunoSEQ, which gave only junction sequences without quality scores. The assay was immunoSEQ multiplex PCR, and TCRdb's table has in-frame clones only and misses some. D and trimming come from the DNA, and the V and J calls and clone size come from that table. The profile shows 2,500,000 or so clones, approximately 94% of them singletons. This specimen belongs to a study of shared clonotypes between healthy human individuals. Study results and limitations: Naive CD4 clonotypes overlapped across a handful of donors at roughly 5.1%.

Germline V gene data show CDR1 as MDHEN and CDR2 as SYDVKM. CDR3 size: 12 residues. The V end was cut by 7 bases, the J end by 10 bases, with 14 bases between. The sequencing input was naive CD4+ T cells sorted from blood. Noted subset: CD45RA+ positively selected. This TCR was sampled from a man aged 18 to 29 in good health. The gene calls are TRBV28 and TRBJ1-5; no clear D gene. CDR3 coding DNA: TGTGCCAGCAACCGGGTGGGTTCTCCCCAGCATTTT. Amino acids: CASNRVGSPQHF.